This T cell receptor beta chain comes out of a study of shared clonotypes between healthy human individuals. Study-wide results and limits: Clonotype sharing among donors was thought likely to change with sequencing depth. Memory subsets had estimated richness that was generally smaller than that of naive subsets.

Concerning this clone itself: The antigen is undetermined.

The deep-level immunoSEQ assay was used. In the source study's methods: In the immunoSEQ data, sequences were junction-only and lacked quality scores, so filtering differed. Method: immunoSEQ multiplex PCR; TCRdb's copy keeps in-frame clones and lacks some. V and J calls and clone size are those listed in that table; D and trimming were worked out from the DNA. The sample has 560,000 or so clones, approximately 96% seen once. Naive CD8 cells lacked CD45RO and underwent positive selection for CCR7, leaving out terminally differentiated effector memory CD45RA+ cells. The source material was naive CD8+ T cells sorted from blood. This receptor was identified in a woman younger than 45 in good health.

For the CDR3, the DNA is TGTGCCAGCCGAGGGGGGAATGAAAAACTGTTTTTT. As protein: CASRGGNEKLFF. The chain carries TRBV6-1 and TRBJ1-4, with D tentatively TRBD1 (6 bases). CDR3 length: 12 residues. Germline V gene sequence: CDR1 MNHNS, CDR2 SASEGT. Between the trimmed V and J ends, which lost 8 bases and 5 bases, there was a span of 9 bases.